The 23 T cell receptor beta chains presented below share a single source sample, sequenced in a study of blood T cell repertoires in COVID-19. Only in-frame clones appear in the TCRdb table, and some are missing; sequencing was by immunoSEQ multiplex PCR. Of some 66,000 clones in the sample, roughly three quarters were seen once. What was sequenced was peripheral blood. The source is a woman aged 80 or over with acute or convalescent COVID-19.

This clone appeared a single time. J is TRBJ2-1 and V is TRBV24-1, with D unresolved. The V and J ends lost 4 bases and 6 bases respectively, with 9 bases between them. This CDR3 comprises 13 residues. Germline CDR1 is KGHDR and CDR2 is SFDVKD. CDR3 sequence reads: CATSDPLLNEQFF. Written as DNA, the CDR3 is TGTGCCACCAGTGACCCTCTCCTCAATGAGCAGTTCTTC.

J is TRBJ2-1 and V is TRBV6-1, with 11 bases identical to TRBD1. Germline lookup yields CDR1 MNHNS and CDR2 SASEGT. Losses at the gene ends were 2 bases for V and 6 bases for J; bases not matched to a gene: 3. The CDR3 loop spans 15 amino acids. CDR3 nucleotide sequence: TGTGCCAGCAGTGAACCCGGGACAGGGGGCAATGAGCAGTTCTTC. Its protein is CASSEPGTGGNEQFF.

CDR3 loop: CASSAGYYGYTF. The CDR3 bases are TGTGCCAGCAGCGCGGGGTACTATGGCTACACCTTC. This chain joins TRBV11-2 and TRBJ1-2; D is unresolved. Trimming removed 5 bases from V and 3 bases from J, with 7 bases in between. In germline, CDR1 is SGHAT, CDR2 FQNNGV. There are 12 residues in the CDR3.

The chain uses TRBV6-4 and TRBJ1-6; D is uncertain. Germline V gene sequence: CDR1 MRHNA, CDR2 SNTAGT. CDR3 length: 12 residues. Trimming removed 5 bases from V and 7 bases from J, with 6 bases in between. This CDR3 is CASSTGNSPLHF. The CDR3 nucleotides read TGTGCCAGCAGTACCGGGAATTCACCCCTCCACTTT.

This chain uses TRBV12-3 or TRBV12-4 with TRBJ1-1, with no clear D. This CDR3 is built from 13 residues. The CDR3 nucleotides are TGTGTCACACGGGTGGCAGATAGGACTGAAGCTTTCTTT. This encodes CVTRVADRTEAFF.

This clone was counted a few times. The chain couples TRBV29-1 to TRBJ1-2; 9 bases agree with TRBD1. Trimming at V came to 4 bases and at J to 4 bases, leaving 7 bases not matched to a gene. Per the germline V gene, CDR1 is SQVTM and CDR2 is ANQGSEA. This CDR3 has 14 amino acids. The CDR3 bases are TGCAGCGTTGGAGGCACAGGGGGCAGCTATGGCTACACCTTC. Translated: CSVGGTGGSYGYTF. Variable domain in full (rest from reference TRBV29-1 and TRBJ1-2): SAVISQKPSRDICQRGTSLTIQCQVDSQVTMMFWYRQQPGQSLTLIATANQGSEATYESGFVIDKFPISRPNLTFSTLTVSNMSPEDSSIYLCSVGGTGGSYGYTFGSGTRLTVV.

Details on this clone: The likely explanation is a read error, given a far larger clone one base away. This chain links TRBV28 with TRBJ1-1; D is ambiguous. The CDR3 runs 11 residues. CDR1 and CDR2 from the germline V gene are MDHEN and SYDVKM. V was pared by 3 bases and J by 5 bases, with 4 bases between. CDR3 sequence reads: CASSFSTEAFF. Here the CDR3 DNA reads TGTGCCAGCAGTTTTAGTACTGAAGCTTTCTTT.

The V gene is TRBV5-8, the J gene TRBJ1-2; 8 bases align to TRBD1. V shed 4 bases and J 4 bases; nucleotides not matched to a gene: 3. Looked up from germline, CDR1 is SGHTS and CDR2 is YDEGEE. This CDR3 spans 13 amino acids. Written as DNA, the CDR3 is TGTGCCAGCAGCCGTACAGGGGGCTATGGCTACACCTTC. This gives the protein CASSRTGGYGYTF. Supplemented by reference TRBV5-8 and TRBJ1-2, the full variable domain reads EAGVTQSPTHLIKTRGQQATLRCSPISGHTSVYWYQQALGLGLQFLLWYDEGEERNRGNFPPRFSGRQFPNYSSELNVNALELEDSALYLCASSRTGGYGYTFGSGTRLTVV.

V is TRBV9 and J is TRBJ2-3; 8 bases agree with TRBD2. Germline V gene lookup returns CDR1 SGDLS and CDR2 YYNGEE. The CDR3 runs 16 residues. Trimming cost V 0 bases and J 3 bases; bases outside gene matches: 6. The CDR3 sequence is CASSVEAGVGTDTQYF. The CDR3 DNA is TGTGCCAGCAGCGTAGAAGCGGGAGTGGGGACAGATACGCAGTATTTT.

This clone was seen a single time. The chain links TRBV7-2 to TRBJ2-5, with no clear D. This CDR3 has 12 amino acids. Germline V lookup: CDR1 SGHTA, CDR2 FQGNSA. V was pared by 4 bases and J by 7 bases, with 10 bases between. As DNA, the CDR3 is TGTGCCAGCAGCTACGGTGTCGCGACCCAGTACTTC. It is translated as CASSYGVATQYF.

This chain joins TRBV5-4 and TRBJ2-5, with 8 bases fitting TRBD1. CDR1 SGHNT and CDR2 YYREEE come from the germline V gene (reference sequence). The CDR3 runs 16 residues. V shed 4 bases and J 2 bases; nucleotides not matched to a gene: 10. The CDR3 reads CASSTVSGGRQETQYF. The CDR3 DNA sequence: TGTGCCAGCAGCACTGTTTCAGGGGGCAGGCAAGAGACCCAGTACTTC.

This clone was detected only once. The chain links TRBV6-1 to TRBJ1-5, with D uncertain. The CDR3 is made up of 13 amino acids. Germline-derived CDR1 and CDR2 are MNHNS and SASEGT. The V end was cut by 3 bases, the J end by 9 bases, with 12 bases between. The CDR3 loop reads CASSDFASGPQHF. The DNA of the CDR3 is TGTGCCAGCAGTGATTTCGCTTCCGGGCCCCAGCATTTT.

This chain links TRBV6-1 with TRBJ1-6, with D possibly being TRBD1 (5 bases). The CDR3 is 17 amino acids. CDR1 and CDR2 from the germline V gene are MNHNS and SASEGT. V was shortened by 4 bases and J by 0 bases, with 13 bases between the two germline ends. The CDR3 region is CASSGEQVSSYNSPLHF. The CDR3 coding sequence is TGTGCCAGCAGTGGGGAACAGGTCAGCTCCTATAATTCACCCCTCCACTTT.

The genes are TRBV7-3 and TRBJ2-3; 7 bases map to TRBD2. The CDR3 has 16 residues. Per the germline V gene, CDR1 is SGHTA and CDR2 is FQGTGA. J gave up 1 base and V 5 bases, and 9 bases lay outside the gene matches. CDR3 in DNA: TGTGCCAGCAGCCCCCAAGCGGGATGGGGCACAGATACGCAGTATTTT. This translates into CASSPQAGWGTDTQYF. Full variable domain (outside the CDR3, taken from reference TRBV7-3 and TRBJ2-3): GAGVSQTPSNKVTEKGKYVELRCDPISGHTALYWYRQSLGQGPEFLIYFQGTGAADDSGLPNDRFFAVRPEGSVSTLKIQRTERGDSAVYLCASSPQAGWGTDTQYFGPGTRLTVL.

The V call is TRBV6-2 or TRBV6-3, the J call TRBJ1-5; D remains unclear. CDR3 length: 12 residues. V was cut by 5 bases and J by 2 bases, with 4 bases left in between. Germline-derived CDR1 and CDR2 are MNHEY and SVGEGT. The CDR3 region is CASSPGNQPQHF. CDR3 nucleotides: TGTGCCAGCAGTCCGGGCAATCAGCCCCAGCATTTT.

This chain links TRBV27 with TRBJ2-7, with 11 bases matching TRBD2. Germline assignment: CDR1 MNHEY and CDR2 SMNVEV (reference sequence). Losses at the gene ends were 6 bases for V and 5 bases for J; bases not matched to a gene: 9. The CDR3 is 15 amino acids. CDR3: CASSRTGTSGHEQYF. CDR3 DNA sequence: TGTGCCAGCAGCCGCACCGGGACTAGCGGACACGAGCAGTACTTC.

V and J are TRBV27 and TRBJ2-7; TRBD1 aligns across 7 bases. The CDR3 length is 14 residues. Germline V lookup: CDR1 MNHEY, CDR2 SMNVEV (reference sequence). Germline trimming cut 2 bases from V and 6 bases from J; bases unmatched to any gene: 7. The CDR3 sequence is CASSLKIEGAEQYF. CDR3 DNA sequence: TGTGCCAGCAGTTTAAAGATAGAGGGGGCCGAGCAGTACTTC.

The V gene is TRBV10-3, the J gene TRBJ1-5; D is unclear. V was pared by 2 bases and J by 2 bases, with 4 bases between. Germline V lookup: CDR1 ENHRY, CDR2 SYGVKD. The CDR3 is 13 residues long. In nucleotides, the CDR3 is TGTGCCATCAGTGAGGCGGGCAATCAGCCCCAGCATTTT. Encoded protein: CAISEAGNQPQHF.

The chain uses TRBV18 and TRBJ2-2; 7 bases fit TRBD2. The germline CDR1 and CDR2 sequences are KGHSH and LQKENI. With 6 bases clipped from V and 0 bases from J, the junction kept 1 base outside the gene matches. CDR3 length equals 14 residues. The DNA for the CDR3 is TGTGCCAGCTCGGGACTACCGAACACCGGGGAGCTGTTTTTT. Its translation is CASSGLPNTGELFF.

The chain couples TRBV6-5 to TRBJ1-5, with D possibly matching TRBD1 (6 bases). V dropped 2 bases and J dropped 4 bases, with 12 bases sitting between them. In germline, CDR1 is MNHEY, CDR2 SVGAGI. This CDR3 has 15 amino acids. CDR3 protein: CASSYRRGGNQPQHF. CDR3 nucleotide sequence: TGTGCCAGCAGTTACCGCAGGGGTGGGAATCAGCCCCAGCATTTT.

The chain has TRBV7-6 and TRBJ1-1, with TRBD1 matching 8 bases. The germline gives CDR1 SGHVS, CDR2 FNYEAQ. V shed 5 bases, J shed 2 bases, and the junction held 7 bases outside the gene matches. This CDR3 comprises 15 residues. This CDR3 reads CASSPWAGGNTEAFF. The DNA for the CDR3 is TGTGCCAGCAGCCCTTGGGCAGGGGGCAACACTGAAGCTTTCTTT.

V gene TRBV19 combines with J gene TRBJ2-3; unclear D gene. The germline CDR1 and CDR2 sequences are LNHDA and SQIVND (reference sequence). The ends were cut back, 7 bases at V and 2 bases at J, with 10 bases in the middle. The CDR3 totals 13 residues. This CDR3 reads CASNYRDTDTQYF. CDR3 bases: TGTGCCAGTAACTACCGAGACACAGATACGCAGTATTTT.

The rearrangement links TRBV10-3 to TRBJ2-5; a weak D match, TRBD2 (6 bases). Germline-derived CDR1 and CDR2 are ENHRY and SYGVKD. With 6 bases removed from V and 5 bases from J, the gap between germline ends came to 25 bases. The CDR3 length is 17 residues. CDR3 amino acids: CAISPELGAGERETQYF. The CDR3 DNA reads TGTGCCATCAGCCCCGAACTTGGAGCGGGCGAAAGGGAGACCCAGTACTTC.